This TCR beta chain was recovered during a study of blood T cells in healthy people across ages. The CDR3 has 11 amino acids. Germline-derived CDR1 and CDR2 are MNHEY and SMNVEV (reference sequence). This clonotype was picked up many times. The antigen remains undetermined. Next came a second PCR, run for 7 to 11 cycles, which used a sample-barcoded 5' primer along with a J-beta primer mix. TCRdb recomputed calls from the 5' RACE reads with MiXCR, one row per CDR3 protein. The sample consists of just under 750,000 distinct CDR3 sequences, about 20% of them appearing once. The study recruited healthy Caucasian donors from Russia who were aged roughly 6 to 90. Findings of the study overall: Comparison with aged donors showed that long-lived donors had more naive CD4+ cells and higher diversity. Naive T cell percentage and TCR beta diversity correlated strongly.

The receptor comes from a man between 65 and 80 years old in good health. The sequenced sample was blood. The chain joins TRBV27 to TRBJ2-1; D ambiguous. Matching the DNA end better, TRBJ2-7 makes the J call doubtful. The CDR3 DNA reads TGTGCCAGCAGTTCCGTCGGCGAGCAGTACTTC. Translating it yields CASSSVGEQYF.